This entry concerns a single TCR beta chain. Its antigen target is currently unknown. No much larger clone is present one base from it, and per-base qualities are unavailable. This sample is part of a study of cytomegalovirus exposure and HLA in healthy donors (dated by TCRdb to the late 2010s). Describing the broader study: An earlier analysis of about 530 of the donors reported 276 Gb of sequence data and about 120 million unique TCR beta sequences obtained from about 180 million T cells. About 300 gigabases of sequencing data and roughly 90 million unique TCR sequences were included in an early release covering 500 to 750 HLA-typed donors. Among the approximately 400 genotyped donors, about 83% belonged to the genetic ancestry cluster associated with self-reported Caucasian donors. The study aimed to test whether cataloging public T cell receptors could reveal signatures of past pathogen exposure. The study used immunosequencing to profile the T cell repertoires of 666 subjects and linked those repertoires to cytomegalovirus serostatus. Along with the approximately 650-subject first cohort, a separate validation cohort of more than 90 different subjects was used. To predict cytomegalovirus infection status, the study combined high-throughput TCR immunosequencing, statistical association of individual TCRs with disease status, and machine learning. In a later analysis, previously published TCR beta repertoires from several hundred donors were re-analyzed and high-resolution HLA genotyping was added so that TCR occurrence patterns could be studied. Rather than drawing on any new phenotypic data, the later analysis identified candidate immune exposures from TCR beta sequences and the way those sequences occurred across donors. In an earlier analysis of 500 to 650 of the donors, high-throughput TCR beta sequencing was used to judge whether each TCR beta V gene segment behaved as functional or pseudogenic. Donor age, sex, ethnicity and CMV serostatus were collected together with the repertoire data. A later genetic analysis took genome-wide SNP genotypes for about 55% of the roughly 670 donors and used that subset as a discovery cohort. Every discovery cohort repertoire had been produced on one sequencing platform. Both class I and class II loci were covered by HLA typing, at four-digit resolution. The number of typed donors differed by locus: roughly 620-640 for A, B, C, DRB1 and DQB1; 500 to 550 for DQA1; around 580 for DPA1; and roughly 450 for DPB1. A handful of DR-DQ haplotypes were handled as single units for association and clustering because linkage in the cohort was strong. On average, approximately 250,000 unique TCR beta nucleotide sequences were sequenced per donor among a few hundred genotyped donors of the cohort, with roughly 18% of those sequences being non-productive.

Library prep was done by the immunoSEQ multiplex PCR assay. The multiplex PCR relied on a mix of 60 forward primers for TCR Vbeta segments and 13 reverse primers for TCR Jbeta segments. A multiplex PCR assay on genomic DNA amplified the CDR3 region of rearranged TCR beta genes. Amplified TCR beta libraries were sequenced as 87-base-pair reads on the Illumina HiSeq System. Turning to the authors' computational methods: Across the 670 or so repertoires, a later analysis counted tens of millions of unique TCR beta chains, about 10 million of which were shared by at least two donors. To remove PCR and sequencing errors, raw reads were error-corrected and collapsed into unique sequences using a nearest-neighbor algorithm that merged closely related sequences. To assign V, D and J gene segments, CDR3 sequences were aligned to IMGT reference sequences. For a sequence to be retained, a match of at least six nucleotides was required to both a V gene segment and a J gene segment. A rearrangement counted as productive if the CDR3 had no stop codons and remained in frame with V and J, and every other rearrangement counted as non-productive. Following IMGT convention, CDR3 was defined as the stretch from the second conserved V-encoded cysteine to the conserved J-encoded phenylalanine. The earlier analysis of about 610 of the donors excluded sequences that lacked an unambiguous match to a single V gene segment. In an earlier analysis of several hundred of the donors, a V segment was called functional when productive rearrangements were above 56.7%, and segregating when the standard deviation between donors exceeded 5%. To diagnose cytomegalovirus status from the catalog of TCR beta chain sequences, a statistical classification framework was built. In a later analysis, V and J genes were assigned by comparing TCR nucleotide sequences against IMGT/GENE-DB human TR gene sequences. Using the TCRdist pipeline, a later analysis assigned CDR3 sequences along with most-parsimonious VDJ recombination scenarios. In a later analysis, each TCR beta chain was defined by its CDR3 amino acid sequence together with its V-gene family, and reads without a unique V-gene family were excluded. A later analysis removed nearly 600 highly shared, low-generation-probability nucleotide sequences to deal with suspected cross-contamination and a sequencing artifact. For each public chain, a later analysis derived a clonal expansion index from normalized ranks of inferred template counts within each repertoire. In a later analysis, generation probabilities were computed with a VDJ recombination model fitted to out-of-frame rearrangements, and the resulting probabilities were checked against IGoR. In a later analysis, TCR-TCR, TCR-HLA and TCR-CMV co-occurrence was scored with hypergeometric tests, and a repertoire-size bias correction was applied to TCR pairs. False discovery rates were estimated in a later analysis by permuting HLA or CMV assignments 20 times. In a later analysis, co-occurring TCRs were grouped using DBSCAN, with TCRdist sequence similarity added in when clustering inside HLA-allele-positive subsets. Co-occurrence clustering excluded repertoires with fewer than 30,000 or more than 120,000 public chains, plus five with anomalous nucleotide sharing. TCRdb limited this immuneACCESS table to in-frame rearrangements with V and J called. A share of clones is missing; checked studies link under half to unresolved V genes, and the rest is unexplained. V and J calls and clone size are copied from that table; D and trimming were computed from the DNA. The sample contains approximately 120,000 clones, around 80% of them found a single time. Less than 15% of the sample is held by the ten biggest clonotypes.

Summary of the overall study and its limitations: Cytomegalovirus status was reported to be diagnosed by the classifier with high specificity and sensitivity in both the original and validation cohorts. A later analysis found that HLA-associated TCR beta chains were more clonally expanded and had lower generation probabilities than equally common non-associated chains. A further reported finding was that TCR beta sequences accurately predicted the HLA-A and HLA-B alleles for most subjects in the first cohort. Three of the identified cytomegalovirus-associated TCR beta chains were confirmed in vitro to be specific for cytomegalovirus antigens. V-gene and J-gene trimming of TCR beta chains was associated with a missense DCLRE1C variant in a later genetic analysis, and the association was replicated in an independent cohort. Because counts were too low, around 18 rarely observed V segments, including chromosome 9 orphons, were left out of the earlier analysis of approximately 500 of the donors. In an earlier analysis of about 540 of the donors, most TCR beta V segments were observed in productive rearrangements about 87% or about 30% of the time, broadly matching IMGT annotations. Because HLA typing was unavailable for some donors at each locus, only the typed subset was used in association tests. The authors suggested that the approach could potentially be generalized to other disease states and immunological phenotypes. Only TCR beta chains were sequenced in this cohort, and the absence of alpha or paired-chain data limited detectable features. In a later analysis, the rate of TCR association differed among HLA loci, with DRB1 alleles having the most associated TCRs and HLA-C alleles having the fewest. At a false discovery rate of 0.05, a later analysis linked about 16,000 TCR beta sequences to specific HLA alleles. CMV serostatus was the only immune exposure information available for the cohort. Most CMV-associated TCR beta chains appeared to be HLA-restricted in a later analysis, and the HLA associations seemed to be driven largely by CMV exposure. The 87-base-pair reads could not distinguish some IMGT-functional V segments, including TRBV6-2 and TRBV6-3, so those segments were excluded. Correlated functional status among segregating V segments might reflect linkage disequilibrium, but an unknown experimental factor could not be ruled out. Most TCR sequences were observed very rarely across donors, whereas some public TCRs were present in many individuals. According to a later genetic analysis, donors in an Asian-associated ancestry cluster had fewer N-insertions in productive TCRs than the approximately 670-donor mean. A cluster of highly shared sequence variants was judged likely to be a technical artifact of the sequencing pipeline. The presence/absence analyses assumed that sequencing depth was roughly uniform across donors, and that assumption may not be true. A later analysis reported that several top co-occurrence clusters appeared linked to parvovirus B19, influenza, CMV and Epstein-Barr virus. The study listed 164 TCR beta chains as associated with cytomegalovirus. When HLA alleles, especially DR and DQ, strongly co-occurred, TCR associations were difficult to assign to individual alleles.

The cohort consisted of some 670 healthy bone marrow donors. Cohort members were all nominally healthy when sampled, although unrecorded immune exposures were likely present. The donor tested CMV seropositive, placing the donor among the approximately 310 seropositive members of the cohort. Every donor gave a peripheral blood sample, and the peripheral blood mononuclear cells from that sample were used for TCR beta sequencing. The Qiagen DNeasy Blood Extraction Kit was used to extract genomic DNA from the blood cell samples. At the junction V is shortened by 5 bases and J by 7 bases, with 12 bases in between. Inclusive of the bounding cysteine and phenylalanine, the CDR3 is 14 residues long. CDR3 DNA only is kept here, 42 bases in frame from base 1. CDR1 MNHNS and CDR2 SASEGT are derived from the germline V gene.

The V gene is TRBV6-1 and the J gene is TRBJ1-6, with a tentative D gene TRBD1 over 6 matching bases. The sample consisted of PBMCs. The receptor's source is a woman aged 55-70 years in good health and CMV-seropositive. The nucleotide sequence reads TGTGCCAGCAGTCACCGGACAGAGAATTCACCCCTCCACTTT. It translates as CASSHRTENSPLHF.